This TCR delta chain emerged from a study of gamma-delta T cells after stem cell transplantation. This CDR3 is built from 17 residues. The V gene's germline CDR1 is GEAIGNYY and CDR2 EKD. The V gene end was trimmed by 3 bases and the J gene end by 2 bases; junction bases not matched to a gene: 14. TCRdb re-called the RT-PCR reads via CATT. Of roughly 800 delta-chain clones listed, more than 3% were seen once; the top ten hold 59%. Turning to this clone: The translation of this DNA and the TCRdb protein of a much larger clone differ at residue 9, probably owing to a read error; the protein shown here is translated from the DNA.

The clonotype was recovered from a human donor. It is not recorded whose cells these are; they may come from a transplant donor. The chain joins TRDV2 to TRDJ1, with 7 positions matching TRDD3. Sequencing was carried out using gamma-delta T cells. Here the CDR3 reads CACDAVLGNIRTDKLIF. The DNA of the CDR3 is TGTGCCTGTGACGCCGTACTGGGGAATATTAGGACCGATAAACTCATCTTT.